Sequencing of this T cell receptor (beta chain) was carried out in a study of T cells after yellow fever vaccination. Template switching with 5'RACE generated the TCR cDNA and added a universal primer site and UMIs. In TCRdb, the 5' RACE reads were re-called with MiXCR into one record per CDR3 protein. The repertoire consists of about 85,000 distinct CDR3 sequences, with about an eighth occurring once and the leading ten covering under 30%. This clonotype has at least ten counts. The CDR3 sequence is 13 residues long. Germline CDR1 is MNHEY and CDR2 is SVGAGI. Trimming removed 0 bases at V and 5 bases at J, with 6 bases between. Study findings and constraints: Booster sampling recovered most clones from primary vaccination (under 98% CD4, approximately 90% CD8). Some clonotypes were seen in both the CD4 and the CD8 compartments. These made up a small share and likely arose from convergent recombination. Weaker overall, the secondary response nonetheless peaked faster (day 5 versus 15).

The material sequenced was CD8+ T cells not binding an NS4B(214-222) dextramer, sorted from PBMCs, taken roughly 20 days after the first yellow fever vaccination. The sequence came from a man in his late teens or twenties who received the YFV17D yellow fever vaccine. This chain uses TRBV6-5 with TRBJ2-3, with no clear D. This chain's CDR3 is CASSYSGVDTQYF. The CDR3 region has the DNA TGTGCCAGCAGTTACTCTGGGGTAGATACGCAGTATTTT.